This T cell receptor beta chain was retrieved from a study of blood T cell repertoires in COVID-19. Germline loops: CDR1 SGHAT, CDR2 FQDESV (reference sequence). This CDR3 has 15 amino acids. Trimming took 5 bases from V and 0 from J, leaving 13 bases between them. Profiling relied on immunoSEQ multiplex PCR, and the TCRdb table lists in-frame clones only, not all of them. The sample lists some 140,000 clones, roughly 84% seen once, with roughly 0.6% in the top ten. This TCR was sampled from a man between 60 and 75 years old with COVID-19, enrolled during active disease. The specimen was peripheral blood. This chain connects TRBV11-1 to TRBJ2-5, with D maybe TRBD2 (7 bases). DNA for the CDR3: TGTGCCAGCAGCCCGGGGGGCAGTTACCAAGAGACCCAGTACTTC. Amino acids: CASSPGGSYQETQYF.